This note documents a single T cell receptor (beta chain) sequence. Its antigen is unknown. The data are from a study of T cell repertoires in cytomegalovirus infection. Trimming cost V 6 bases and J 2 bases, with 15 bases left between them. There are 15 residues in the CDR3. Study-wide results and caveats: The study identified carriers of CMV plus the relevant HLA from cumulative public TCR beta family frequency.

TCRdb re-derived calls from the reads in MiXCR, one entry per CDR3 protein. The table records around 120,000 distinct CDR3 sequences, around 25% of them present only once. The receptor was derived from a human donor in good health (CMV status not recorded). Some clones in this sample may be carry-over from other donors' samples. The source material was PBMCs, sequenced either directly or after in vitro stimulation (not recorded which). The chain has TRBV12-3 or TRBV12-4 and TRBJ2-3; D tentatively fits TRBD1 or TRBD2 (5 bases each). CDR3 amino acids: CASSRDGRTTDTQYF. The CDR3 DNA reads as TGTGCCAGCAGCCGGGACGGACGGACCACAGATACGCAGTATTTT.